These 21 T cell receptor beta chains were all obtained from the same sample, sequenced in a study of blood T cell repertoires in COVID-19. TCRdb's copy holds only in-frame clones and misses some; the assay was immunoSEQ multiplex PCR. Of approximately 150,000 clones listed, 75% to 90% were seen once; the top ten hold more than 4.5%. Sequenced input: PBMCs or T cells enriched from blood (not recorded which). These receptor sequences come from a man aged 70-80 years who had been exposed to COVID-19.

The V call is TRBV4-2, the J call TRBJ2-1; 11 bases map to TRBD2. CDR3 size: 16 residues. Germline loops: CDR1 LGHNA, CDR2 YNFKEQ. V gave up 8 bases and J gave up 0 bases; unmatched junction bases: 6. Here the CDR3 reads CASLNLAGGSYNEQFF. The CDR3 coding sequence is TGTGCCAGCCTGAACCTAGCGGGAGGCTCCTACAATGAGCAGTTCTTC.

The CDR3 coding sequence is TGTGCCACCAGCAGAGAGGGCTTAGCGGGAGGTCCCTACGAGCAGTACTTC. It translates to CATSREGLAGGPYEQYF. This chain connects TRBV15 to TRBJ2-7; TRBD2 matches 10 bases. CDR1 LNHNV and CDR2 YYDKDF come from the germline V gene (reference sequence). V trimming: 0 bases; J trimming: 2 bases; junction bases outside the gene matches: 7. This CDR3 spans 17 amino acids.

This chain uses TRBV5-1 with TRBJ1-6, with 8 nucleotides matching TRBD1. V was clipped by 5 bases and J by 10 bases; unmatched bases: 8. Germline V lookup: CDR1 SGHRS, CDR2 YFSETQ. There are 14 residues in the CDR3. The CDR3, as DNA: TGCGCCAGCAGGCCAGGGGGCGCAGGGTCACCCCTCCACTTT. Protein product: CASRPGGAGSPLHF.

J is TRBJ1-1 and V is TRBV25-1, with unresolved D. V lost 1 base, J lost 9 bases, and 12 bases lay in between. Germline V gene sequence: CDR1 MGHDK, CDR2 SYGVNS. This CDR3 is 13 amino acids long. The CDR3 DNA follows: TGTGCCAGCAGTGAATCTCCGCTTACTCAAGCTTTCTTT. Residues: CASSESPLTQAFF. Looking up the rest from reference TRBV25-1 and TRBJ1-1 gives the full variable domain: EADIYQTPRYLVIGTGKKITLECSQTMGHDKMYWYQQDPGMELHLIHYSYGVNSTEKGDLSSESTVSRIRTEHFPLTLESARPSHTSQYLCASSESPLTQAFFGQGTRLTVV.

This clone was detected once. J is TRBJ2-3 and V is TRBV5-1, with TRBD2 matching 10 bases. This CDR3 is built from 16 residues. Trimming cost V 4 bases and J 2 bases; bases outside gene matches: 7. In germline, CDR1 is SGHRS, CDR2 YFSETQ. CDR3 sequence: CASSRTSGSYTDTQYF. The CDR3 DNA follows: TGCGCCAGCAGCCGGACTAGCGGATCCTACACAGATACGCAGTATTTT.

The V call is TRBV4-3, the J call TRBJ1-4; tentatively, D is TRBD1 (6 bases). V lost 4 bases and J lost 8, with 17 bases in between. The CDR3 sequence is 15 residues long. The germline V gene encodes CDR1 LGHNA and CDR2 YSLEER. The CDR3, as DNA: TGCGCCAGCAGCCCCAACAGGATTACAGGGGAAAAACTGTTTTTT. This sequence encodes CASSPNRITGEKLFF.

The rearrangement uses TRBV28 and TRBJ2-2; TRBD1 is a possible D gene (6 bases). V lost 4 bases, J lost 4 bases, and 13 bases lay in between. The CDR3 totals 15 residues. Germline V lookup: CDR1 MDHEN, CDR2 SYDVKM. For the CDR3, the DNA is TGTGCCAGCAGTTACCCAGGGGTTTTCACCGGGGAGCTGTTTTTT. Translating gives CASSYPGVFTGELFF.

The chain is built from TRBV28 and TRBJ1-5, with D perhaps matching TRBD1 (5 bases). The CDR3 spans 15 residues. V shed 6 bases and J shed 5 bases, with 17 bases lying between them. Germline V lookup: CDR1 MDHEN, CDR2 SYDVKM. CDR3 protein: CASSRGGDGYQPQHF. The CDR3 bases are TGTGCCAGCAGCCGAGGAGGGGACGGCTATCAGCCCCAGCATTTT. The variable domain in full, with the rest retrieved from reference TRBV28 and TRBJ1-5, is DVKVTQSSRYLVKRTGEKVFLECVQDMDHENMFWYRQDPGLGLRLIYFSYDVKMKEKGDIPEGYSVSREKKERFSLILESASTNQTSMYLCASSRGGDGYQPQHFGDGTRLSIL.

The table lists this clone with a few counts. The chain links TRBV6-5 to TRBJ2-7; D call uncertain. The CDR3 spans 13 residues. CDR1 is MNHEY, CDR2 SVGAGI, per germline. Trimming removed 7 bases from V and 3 bases from J, with 13 bases in between. The CDR3 region has the DNA TGTGCCAGCATAGAGGCGGATTACTACGAGCAGTACTTC. Encoded protein: CASIEADYYEQYF.

In DNA, the CDR3 is TGTGCCAGCAGTGCTCGGCCCTCGGCGGGTCAGCCCCAGCATTTT. Translating gives CASSARPSAGQPQHF. The V call is TRBV6-2 or TRBV6-3, the J call TRBJ1-5; D is uncertain. The germline V gene encodes CDR1 MNHEY and CDR2 SVGEGT. The CDR3 loop spans 15 amino acids. Trimming cost V 5 bases and J 6 bases, with 17 bases left between them.

The rearrangement links TRBV19 to TRBJ2-2; tentative D call: TRBD2 (5 bases). In germline, CDR1 is LNHDA, CDR2 SQIVND (reference sequence). V dropped 4 bases and J dropped 7 bases, with 13 bases sitting between them. This CDR3 contains 14 residues. As DNA, the CDR3 is TGTGCCAGTAGTAAGCCCGGAGGTGGCGGGGAGCTGTTTTTT. It encodes CASSKPGGGGELFF.

The chain couples TRBV19 to TRBJ2-1; TRBD1 matches 8 bases. Trimming at V came to 5 bases and at J to 3 bases, leaving 3 bases not matched to a gene. CDR3 length: 14 residues. Per germline, CDR1 LNHDA and CDR2 SQIVND (reference sequence). CDR3 DNA sequence: TGTGCCAGTAGTCCGGGACAGGTCTACAATGAGCAGTTCTTC. Amino acids: CASSPGQVYNEQFF.

This chain connects TRBV24-1 to TRBJ2-1; a weak D match, TRBD2 (5 bases). V was shortened by 7 bases and J by 5 bases, with 14 bases between the two germline ends. This CDR3 has 14 residues. The V gene's germline CDR1 is KGHDR and CDR2 SFDVKD. CDR3 in DNA: TGTGCCACCAGCTCCGGGGTCGGGAACAATGAGCAGTTCTTC. Residues: CATSSGVGNNEQFF.

The rearrangement uses TRBV30 and TRBJ1-2, with 9 bases matching TRBD1. Trimming cost V 3 bases and J 4 bases; bases outside gene matches: 3. The CDR3 consists of 13 residues. Germline CDR1 and CDR2: GTSNPN and SVGIG (reference sequence). The CDR3 here is CAWRGTGSYGYTF. In DNA form, the CDR3 reads TGTGCCTGGAGGGGGACAGGGAGCTATGGCTACACCTTC.

This clone has just one count. The V call is TRBV25-1, the J call TRBJ1-5; D unresolved. This CDR3 contains 15 residues. Germline V lookup: CDR1 MGHDK, CDR2 SYGVNS. V was trimmed by 3 bases and J by 3 bases, leaving 12 bases between them. The CDR3 sequence: CASSDGVGPNQPQHF. CDR3 nucleotide sequence: TGTGCCAGCAGTGACGGGGTTGGGCCCAATCAGCCCCAGCATTTT.

This clone came up a few times. This sequence joins TRBV30 and TRBJ2-7; a possible D gene is TRBD1 (5 bases). CDR3 length: 11 residues. Germline V gene sequence: CDR1 GTSNPN, CDR2 SVGIG (reference sequence). The CDR3 DNA reads TGTGCTTGGGCAGGGTTAAGAGAGCAGTACTTC. This sequence encodes CAWAGLREQYF.

The CDR3: CASSFQLAGPSGTGELFF. The CDR3 bases are TGTGCCAGCAGCTTCCAATTAGCGGGTCCCTCGGGGACCGGGGAGCTGTTTTTT. The V call is TRBV7-6, the J call TRBJ2-2, with 7 bases aligning to TRBD2. The CDR3 length is 18 residues. Germline loops: CDR1 SGHVS, CDR2 FNYEAQ. The V segment lost 3 bases and the J segment 5 bases; nucleotides outside the gene matches: 15. The full variable domain, rest sourced from reference TRBV7-6 and TRBJ2-2, is GAGVSQSPRYKVTKRGQDVALRCDPISGHVSLYWYRQALGQGPEFLTYFNYEAQQDKSGLPNDRFSAERPEGSISTLTIQRTEQRDSAMYRCASSFQLAGPSGTGELFFGEGSRLTVL.

The chain links TRBV5-1 to TRBJ1-1; the D gene is possibly TRBD1 (6 bases). Trimming took 3 bases from V and 8 from J, leaving 14 bases between them. Per the germline V gene, CDR1 is SGHRS and CDR2 is YFSETQ. The CDR3 length is 13 residues. The CDR3 loop is CASSSLPGQEAFF. In DNA, the CDR3 is TGCGCCAGCAGCTCTCTCCCGGGACAAGAAGCTTTCTTT. Based on the CDR3 plus reference TRBV5-1 and TRBJ1-1, the full variable domain is KAGVTQTPRYLIKTRGQQVTLSCSPISGHRSVSWYQQTPGQGLQFLFEYFSETQRNKGNFPGRFSGRQFSNSRSEMNVSTLELGDSALYLCASSSLPGQEAFFGQGTRLTVV.

This clone is a singleton in its sample. The genes are TRBV6-5 and TRBJ2-7; 8 bases line up with TRBD1. The germline V gene encodes CDR1 MNHEY and CDR2 SVGAGI. The CDR3 loop spans 13 amino acids. V shed 5 bases, J shed 5 bases, and the junction held 5 bases outside the gene matches. The CDR3 protein is CASSRTGTHEQYF. CDR3 in DNA: TGTGCCAGCAGTCGGACAGGGACCCACGAGCAGTACTTC.

V usage is TRBV6-2 or TRBV6-3 and J usage is TRBJ2-7, with a possible D match to TRBD1 (6 bases). Germline V CDR1 and CDR2: MNHEY, SVGEGT. V lost 4 bases, J lost 5 bases, and 12 bases lay in between. The CDR3 totals 13 residues. CDR3 protein: CASSSDSRNEQYF. Written as DNA, the CDR3 is TGTGCCAGCAGTTCGGACAGTCGAAACGAGCAGTACTTC.

V is TRBV18 and J is TRBJ2-1; a weak D match, TRBD2 (6 bases). The ends were cut back, 3 bases at V and 4 bases at J, with 16 bases in the middle. Germline loops: CDR1 KGHSH, CDR2 LQKENI. The length of the CDR3 is 16 residues. In DNA, the CDR3 is TGTGCCAGCTCACCCCCCGGGAGAGGTAGATACAATGAGCAGTTCTTC. Translated: CASSPPGRGRYNEQFF.